This TCR beta chain emerged from a study of synovial regulatory T cells in juvenile arthritis. Points from the study as a whole: Across patients, iaTreg TCR repertoires were mostly private, partly shared with synovial Teff and blood CPL. TCR diversity was lower in inflammation-associated blood Treg cells than in other blood Treg cells. Synovial Tregs shared more CDR3 sequences with iaTregs than other blood Tregs.

Median disease duration was around seven years, range 0.2-19.1. The method was immunoSEQ multiplex PCR; TCRdb's version includes in-frame clones alone and lacks a portion of them. This listing includes some 7,000 clones. In the case of this clone: The antigen is unknown.

Germline assignment: CDR1 GTSNPN and CDR2 SVGIG (reference sequence). The CDR3 spans 18 residues. Only the protein is on record. The rearrangement joins TRBV30 to TRBJ1-6; lacking DNA, the TRBD1 call made by TCRdb goes unchecked. The source is a donor aged 2-29 years with juvenile idiopathic arthritis. The specimen sequenced was Treg cells from blood. As for subset: remaining (HLA-DR-negative) circulating blood Treg cells. The CDR3 loop reads CAWSVRVGQRLQNSPLHF.